The 26 T cell receptor beta chains listed next were all sequenced from one sample in a study of radiotherapy plus CTLA-4 blockade in lung cancer. The protocol was immunoSEQ multiplex PCR, while the TCRdb copy is restricted to in-frame clones and leaves out a portion. The data show more than 75,000 clones, about 87% seen once. The material was peripheral blood, obtained from a patient treated with radiotherapy plus ipilimumab. All receptors come from a human donor with non-small cell lung cancer who had stable disease on radiotherapy plus ipilimumab.

The chain carries TRBV11-2 and TRBJ1-2; D remains ambiguous. The length of the CDR3 is 13 residues. Germline values: CDR1 SGHAT, CDR2 FQNNGV. V lost 5 bases, J lost 2 bases, and 9 bases lay in between. This chain's CDR3 is CASSPTLNYGYTF. The DNA of the CDR3 is TGTGCCAGCAGCCCCACCCTGAACTATGGCTACACCTTC.

Turning to this clone: The junction does not match germline at one end; this may be a read error. The genes are TRBV28 and TRBJ2-7; possibly TRBD1 or TRBD2 for D (5 bases each). Germline V lookup: CDR1 MDHEN, CDR2 SYDVKM. The CDR3 spans 12 residues. The CDR3 region has the DNA TGTGCCAGCAGATCAGGGACCTACGCGCAGTACTTC. Its translation is CASRSGTYAQYF.

The chain employs TRBV7-9 and TRBJ2-5; perhaps D is TRBD1 or TRBD2 (5 bases each). Trimming left V 5 bases short and J 2 bases short, with 15 bases between. CDR3 length: 15 amino acids. Germline V CDR1 and CDR2: SEHNR, FQNEAQ (reference sequence). This chain's CDR3 is CASSEGRRTQETQYF. In DNA, the CDR3 is TGTGCCAGCAGCGAGGGACGGAGAACTCAAGAGACCCAGTACTTC. Full variable domain (outside the CDR3, taken from reference TRBV7-9 and TRBJ2-5): DTGVSQNPRHKITKRGQNVTFRCDPISEHNRLYWYRQTLGQGPEFLTYFQNEAQLEKSRLLSDRFSAERPKGSFSTLEIQRTEQGDSAMYLCASSEGRRTQETQYFGPGTRLLVL.

The V call is TRBV7-6, the J call TRBJ2-7; 9 nucleotides align to TRBD1. Germline values: CDR1 SGHVS, CDR2 FNYEAQ. Trimming cost V 6 bases and J 6 bases; bases outside gene matches: 12. The CDR3 contains 15 residues. In DNA, the CDR3 is TGTGCCAGCAGTTCTGTAGGGACAGGGAAGGGCGAGCAGTACTTC. It encodes CASSSVGTGKGEQYF. The variable domain in full, with the rest retrieved from reference TRBV7-6 and TRBJ2-7, is GAGVSQSPRYKVTKRGQDVALRCDPISGHVSLYWYRQALGQGPEFLTYFNYEAQQDKSGLPNDRFSAERPEGSISTLTIQRTEQRDSAMYRCASSSVGTGKGEQYFGPGTRLTVT.

The V call is TRBV5-1, the J call TRBJ1-2, with D uncertain. Germline V gives CDR1 SGHRS, CDR2 YFSETQ. V lost 4 bases and J 4 bases, leaving 17 bases between the germline ends. The CDR3 length is 15 residues. CDR3 sequence (DNA): TGCGCCAGCAGCATGGAGTCCCGGAGCGTCTATGGCTACACCTTC. It encodes CASSMESRSVYGYTF.

V is TRBV7-9 and J is TRBJ1-1, with D hard to call. This CDR3 is 14 amino acids long. The germline V gene has CDR1 SEHNR and CDR2 FQNEAQ (reference sequence). V was pared by 3 bases and J by 1 base, with 9 bases between. The chain's CDR3 is CASSFLGKNTEAFF. CDR3 sequence (DNA): TGTGCCAGCAGCTTCTTGGGGAAGAACACTGAAGCTTTCTTT.

This chain links TRBV2 with TRBJ2-1; perhaps TRBD2 as D (5 bases). This CDR3 spans 14 amino acids. Trimming left V 8 bases short and J 0 bases short, with 11 bases between. Per germline, CDR1 SNHLY and CDR2 FYNNEI. In nucleotides, the CDR3 is TGTGCCAGCCTTCGGACTGGCTCCTACAATGAGCAGTTCTTC. Amino acid sequence: CASLRTGSYNEQFF.

The chain carries TRBV7-9 and TRBJ1-2, with TRBD1 matching over 9 bases. The V gene's germline CDR1 is SEHNR and CDR2 FQNEAQ (reference sequence). The CDR3 consists of 14 residues. Germline trimming cut 5 bases from V and 5 bases from J; bases unmatched to any gene: 6. DNA for the CDR3: TGTGCCAGCAGCCCCGGACAGGGGAAATATGGCTACACCTTC. Protein: CASSPGQGKYGYTF.

The chain joins TRBV19 to TRBJ2-1, with D perhaps matching TRBD1 (5 bases). From germline, CDR1 is LNHDA and CDR2 SQIVND (reference sequence). CDR3 length: 12 amino acids. V was shortened by 2 bases and J by 9 bases, with 8 bases between the two germline ends. The CDR3 region has the DNA TGTGCCAGTAGTATACAGGGCGGTGAGCAGTTCTTC. Translation: CASSIQGGEQFF.

This sequence joins TRBV11-2 and TRBJ2-7, with 7 bases matching TRBD1. Germline V gives CDR1 SGHAT, CDR2 FQNNGV. V shed 1 base, J shed 3 bases, and the junction held 6 bases outside the gene matches. This CDR3 has 15 amino acids. The CDR3 DNA sequence: TGTGCCAGCAGCTTAGGTCCGGGACAGAACTACGAGCAGTACTTC. It encodes CASSLGPGQNYEQYF.

The chain carries TRBV9 and TRBJ2-3, with 11 bases aligning to TRBD2. CDR3 length: 16 amino acids. Trimming took 3 bases from V and 0 from J; bases not matched to a gene: 3. Germline lookup yields CDR1 SGDLS and CDR2 YYNGEE. The CDR3 sequence is CASSATSGASTDTQYF. CDR3 coding DNA: TGTGCCAGCAGCGCGACTAGCGGGGCGAGCACAGATACGCAGTATTTT.

The chain combines TRBV6-1 with TRBJ2-7; the match to TRBD2 covers 13 bases. CDR3 length equals 15 residues. The junction had 4 bases not matched to a gene; V was cut back by 6 bases and J by 2 bases. Germline CDR1 reads MNHNS; CDR2 reads SASEGT. CDR3 loop: CASRPGLAGAYEQYF. The DNA for the CDR3 is TGTGCCAGCAGACCCGGACTAGCGGGGGCCTACGAGCAGTACTTC.

The chain links TRBV6-5 to TRBJ1-2, with D perhaps TRBD1 (5 bases). CDR3 length: 12 residues. Trimming stripped 6 bases from V and 8 bases from J, with 13 bases between. Germline lookup yields CDR1 MNHEY and CDR2 SVGAGI. The CDR3 loop reads CASSGGIYGYTF. The CDR3 DNA follows: TGTGCCAGCAGCGGGGGAATATACGGCTACACCTTC.

The chain carries TRBV5-1 and TRBJ1-3; D is perhaps TRBD1 (5 bases). The CDR3 runs to 15 residues. Looked up from germline, CDR1 is SGHRS and CDR2 is YFSETQ. V dropped 5 bases and J dropped 0 bases, with 12 bases sitting between them. The CDR3 is CASSSDGASGNTIYF. DNA for the CDR3: TGCGCCAGCAGTTCCGACGGGGCCTCTGGAAACACCATATATTTT.

The chain links TRBV5-1 to TRBJ1-5; D gene uncertain. The germline CDR1 and CDR2 sequences are SGHRS and YFSETQ. The ends were cut back, 0 bases at V and 3 bases at J, with 7 bases in the middle. The CDR3 sequence is 14 residues long. CDR3 amino acids: CASSLDSPNQPQHF. The DNA for the CDR3 is TGCGCCAGCAGCTTGGACAGTCCCAATCAGCCCCAGCATTTT.

The gene calls are TRBV30 and TRBJ1-4, with D maybe TRBD1 (5 bases). This CDR3 comprises 15 residues. Trimming took off 3 bases at V and 8 bases at J, with 19 bases between the two ends. The germline gives CDR1 GTSNPN, CDR2 SVGIG (reference sequence). This CDR3 reads CAWSGSREWGEKLFF. In nucleotides, the CDR3 is TGTGCCTGGAGCGGATCCAGGGAATGGGGGGAAAAACTGTTTTTT.

The gene calls are TRBV11-2 and TRBJ2-7, with D perhaps matching TRBD2 (6 bases). V lost 5 bases, J lost 1 base, and 12 bases lay in between. Germline lookup yields CDR1 SGHAT and CDR2 FQNNGV. The CDR3 length is 14 residues. Here the CDR3 reads CASSRRDGSYEQYF. The CDR3 DNA is TGTGCCAGCAGCCGGCGGGACGGATCCTACGAGCAGTACTTC.

DNA for the CDR3: TGTGCTAGTGGTTTGGTACGAATAGGGACTAACAGCCCGACGGAGCAGTTCTTC. This gives the protein CASGLVRIGTNSPTEQFF. V and J are TRBV12-5 and TRBJ2-1; TRBD2 aligns across 7 bases. The CDR3 has 18 residues. Germline lookup yields CDR1 LGHNT and CDR2 FRNRAP. The V and J ends lost 0 bases and 10 bases, in that order; junction bases with no gene match: 18.

This chain uses TRBV9 with TRBJ1-2; 8 bases are a match to TRBD1. The CDR3 runs to 15 residues. Trimming took 4 bases from V and 7 from J; bases not matched to a gene: 12. Germline V gives CDR1 SGDLS, CDR2 YYNGEE. CDR3 in amino acids: CASSLRIGTGGGYTF. CDR3 sequence (DNA): TGTGCCAGCAGCCTGAGAATTGGGACAGGTGGTGGCTACACCTTC.

The chain recombines TRBV5-4 with TRBJ2-3, with 11 positions matching TRBD2. CDR3 size: 15 residues. After removal of 4 bases from V and 3 bases from J, the junction contained 4 bases not matched to a gene. The V gene's germline CDR1 is SGHNT and CDR2 YYREEE (reference sequence). The CDR3 spells CASSLSGGATDTQYF. The CDR3 DNA reads as TGTGCCAGCAGCCTTAGCGGGGGGGCGACAGATACGCAGTATTTT.

The chain carries TRBV28 and TRBJ2-1; tentative D call: TRBD2 (6 bases). The germline CDR1 and CDR2 sequences are MDHEN and SYDVKM. The V end was cut by 5 bases, the J end by 1 base, with 18 bases between. CDR3 size: 17 residues. CDR3 residues: CASSALEGRSSYNEQFF. CDR3 nucleotide sequence: TGTGCCAGCAGTGCTTTGGAGGGAAGAAGTTCCTACAATGAGCAGTTCTTC.

The chain has TRBV5-1 and TRBJ2-5; the D gene is possibly TRBD1 (6 bases). V was cut by 4 bases and J by 2 bases, with 15 bases left in between. Germline V gene lookup returns CDR1 SGHRS and CDR2 YFSETQ. This CDR3 spans 15 amino acids. This chain's CDR3 is CASSRDTSSQETQYF. The CDR3 DNA follows: TGCGCCAGCAGCCGGGACACCAGCTCGCAAGAGACCCAGTACTTC.

The chain is built from TRBV27 and TRBJ1-5; 7 bases agree with TRBD1. CDR1 and CDR2 from the germline V gene are MNHEY and SMNVEV (reference sequence). CDR3 length equals 16 residues. With V trimmed by 5 bases and J by 2 bases, 9 bases remained unmatched. CDR3 region: CASSPNRGGGNQPQHF. Here the CDR3 DNA reads TGTGCCAGCAGTCCCAACAGGGGAGGAGGCAATCAGCCCCAGCATTTT.

The chain uses TRBV9 and TRBJ2-7, with D perhaps TRBD1 (6 bases). Germline V lookup: CDR1 SGDLS, CDR2 YYNGEE. CDR3 length: 12 amino acids. The V end lost 0 bases, the J end lost 8 bases, and 9 bases lay between the germline ends. The CDR3 nucleotides are TGTGCCAGCAGCGTAGACGGGGACAAGCAGTACTTC. Residues: CASSVDGDKQYF.

This chain joins TRBV7-8 and TRBJ1-1; D may be TRBD1 (5 bases). V lost 2 bases, J lost 0 bases, and 10 bases lay in between. From germline, CDR1 is SGHVS and CDR2 FQNEAQ. There are 15 residues in the CDR3. The CDR3 reads CASSLSRQMNTEAFF. The CDR3 nucleotides read TGTGCCAGCAGCTTAAGTCGACAGATGAACACTGAAGCTTTCTTT.

Here the CDR3 DNA reads TGTGCCAGCAGTCCGGCTAGCGTTTACAATGAGCAGTTCTTC. It translates to CASSPASVYNEQFF. The rearrangement uses TRBV2 and TRBJ2-1; maybe TRBD2 (6 bases). The V and J ends lost 5 bases and 4 bases respectively, with 12 bases between them. The CDR3 is 14 residues long. CDR1 SNHLY and CDR2 FYNNEI come from the germline V gene.